The 7 T cell receptor beta chains below come from one sample, sequenced in a study of OX40 agonist ivuxolimab in advanced cancers. Data came from immunoSEQ multiplex PCR; TCRdb stores just in-frame clones and leaves some out. The sample lists some 87,000 clones; 80% to 95% were seen once. Sequenced material: CD4+ or CD8+ T cells sorted from blood, taken in a trial of the OX40 agonist ivuxolimab. These receptors all stem from an adult with an advanced solid tumor such as melanoma, head and neck, liver or kidney cancer.

V usage is TRBV7-2 and J usage is TRBJ1-3; weak D call: TRBD1 (5 bases). Germline assignment: CDR1 SGHTA and CDR2 FQGNSA. V lost 3 bases, J lost 0 bases, and 9 bases lay in between. CDR3 length: 15 amino acids. CDR3 in amino acids: CASSFSGTSGNTIYF. Here the CDR3 DNA reads TGTGCCAGCAGCTTCTCCGGGACCTCTGGAAACACCATATATTTT.

The V gene is TRBV4-2, the J gene TRBJ2-2; D could derive from TRBD1 or TRBD2 (6 bases each). The CDR3 sequence is 16 residues long. The V gene lost 6 bases and the J gene lost 7 bases, with 21 bases spanning the gap. CDR1 is LGHNA and CDR2 is YNFKEQ in the germline V gene. CDR3 sequence: CASSRTTGLGSGELFF. Written as DNA, the CDR3 is TGTGCCAGCAGTCGGACTACAGGGTTAGGGAGCGGGGAGCTGTTTTTT.

The V gene is TRBV15, the J gene TRBJ2-7; 10 bases match TRBD1. CDR1 is LNHNV and CDR2 is YYDKDF in the germline V gene (reference sequence). The CDR3 length is 13 residues. J gave up 2 bases and V 9 bases, and 4 bases lay outside the gene matches. The CDR3 DNA sequence: TGTGCCACGGGACAGGGGACGACCTACGAGCAGTACTTC. This gives the protein CATGQGTTYEQYF.

The rearrangement joins TRBV18 to TRBJ2-7; D not certain. Germline V gene lookup returns CDR1 KGHSH and CDR2 LQKENI. The V and J ends lost 4 bases and 0 bases respectively, with 13 bases between them. The CDR3 consists of 15 residues. CDR3 residues: CASSRESGVSYEQYF. In DNA, the CDR3 is TGTGCCAGCTCACGTGAATCGGGTGTCTCCTACGAGCAGTACTTC.

V usage is TRBV28 and J usage is TRBJ1-4; 12 nucleotides align to TRBD1. Germline CDR1 is MDHEN and CDR2 is SYDVKM. The length of the CDR3 is 16 residues. V trimming: 1 base; J trimming: 8 bases; junction bases outside the gene matches: 5. The CDR3 nucleotides read TGTGCCAGCAGTTTATCCGGGACAGGGGGCGCCGAAAAACTGTTTTTT. It specifies CASSLSGTGGAEKLFF.

The chain uses TRBV21-1 and TRBJ1-5. TRBV21-1 is a listed pseudogene. The CDR3 has 18 residues. The chain's CDR3 is CASSKGPGEGKSNQPQHF. Written as DNA, the CDR3 is TGTGCCAGCAGCAAGGGACCTGGGGAAGGGAAAAGCAATCAGCCCCAGCATTTT.

The rearrangement links TRBV6-1 to TRBJ2-1; maybe TRBD1 (5 bases). Germline lookup yields CDR1 MNHNS and CDR2 SASEGT. Trimming took off 5 bases at V and 8 bases at J, with 16 bases between the two ends. CDR3 length equals 14 residues. The CDR3 region has the DNA TGTGCCAGCAGTAAAACCCAGGGCTTCGATGAGCAGTTCTTC. Its protein product is CASSKTQGFDEQFF.